Listed below are T cell receptor beta chains from one sample, sequenced in a study of T cells after posttransplantation cyclophosphamide. Clones were sequenced by immunoSEQ multiplex PCR, and TCRdb holds only the in-frame ones, with some missing. This sample comprises almost 35,000 clones, none seen once only. The sample was PBMCs. The receptors come from a woman between 50 and 59 years old in good health and a related stem cell transplant donor. The CDR3 runs from the conserved cysteine through the conserved F or W. D genes are given only for firm matches. A row's size may be missing; if present it is once, few, many or a size class.

clone size	V gene	D gene	J gene	CDR3 DNA	CDR3 protein
few	TRBV5-1	NA	TRBJ1-1	TGCGCCAGCAGCTCATCGATTGGCCCTGAAGCTTTCTTT	CASSSSIGPEAFF
many	TRBV18	NA	TRBJ1-1	TGTGCCAGCTCGTCCCAGGGCGGCCCTGAAGCTTTCTTT	CASSSQGGPEAFF
many	TRBV19	TRBD2	TRBJ2-1	TGTGCCACTCAACCCGGGGCTACTAGCGGGAGGGAGTATTCCAACTACAATGAGCAGTTCTTC	CATQPGATSGREYSNYNEQFF
many	TRBV6-1	TRBD1	TRBJ2-3	TGTGCCAGCAGAGACAGGGTTACGCAGTATTTT	CASRDRVTQYF
many	TRBV18	TRBD1	TRBJ2-1	TGTGCCAGCTCACCCCCTGACAGGGGCGACGATGAGCAGTTCTTC	CASSPPDRGDDEQFF
many	TRBV27	TRBD1	TRBJ2-3	TGTGCCAGCAGTTTATGGGGACAGGGGCTGATAGATACGCAGTATTTT	CASSLWGQGLIDTQYF
few	TRBV24-1	NA	TRBJ2-3	TGTGCCACCAGTGACCGCCGGCTAGGTACGCAGTATTTT	CATSDRRLGTQYF
many	TRBV5-1	NA	TRBJ1-1	TGCGCCAGCAGCTGGGGAACGGGACTGAGCGACGGCACTGAAGCTTTCTTT	CASSWGTGLSDGTEAFF
many	TRBV9	NA	TRBJ1-1	TGTGCCAGCAGCATAGACGGACAGAACACTGAAGCTTTCTTT	CASSIDGQNTEAFF
NA	TRBV28	NA	TRBJ2-7	TGTGCCAGCAGTCTCACCCCGTACAGAGTTGACCCCTACGAGCAGTACTTC	CASSLTPYRVDPYEQYF
NA	TRBV30	NA	TRBJ2-7	TGTGCCTGGCGCAGGGAAAACTCCTACGAGCAGTACTTC	CAWRRENSYEQYF
many	TRBV19	TRBD2	TRBJ2-1	TGTGCCAGTAGTATCCAGCGGGAGGGCCATGAGCAGTTCTTC	CASSIQREGHEQFF
many	TRBV5-1	TRBD1	TRBJ1-1	TGCGCCAGCAGCTTGGGGACAGGGAGGGGCACTGAAGCTTTCTTT	CASSLGTGRGTEAFF
few	TRBV28	NA	TRBJ1-1	TGTGCCAGCAGTTTTAACCGAATGGGTAAGGGTTTCTTT	CASSFNRMGKGFF
many	TRBV5-1	TRBD1	TRBJ2-2	TGCGCCAGCAGCTCGAACAGGGGGGACAACACCGGGGAGCTGTTTTTT	CASSSNRGDNTGELFF
few	TRBV9	NA	TRBJ2-7	TGTGCCAGCAGCGTAACTAGTCGGGCCTACGAGCAGTACTTC	CASSVTSRAYEQYF
medium-sized	TRBV4-3	TRBD1	TRBJ1-4	TGCGCCAGCAGCCAAGACTGGTTGGGACAGGCGGCAAGACTGTTTTTT	CASSQDWLGQAARLFF
many	TRBV15	NA	TRBJ2-1	TGTGCCACCAGCAGACGAGTCTACTCCTACAATGAGCAGTTCTTC	CATSRRVYSYNEQFF
many	TRBV28	NA	TRBJ1-3	TGTGCCAGCAGTCTATCGGTAAACACCATATATTTT	CASSLSVNTIYF
many	TRBV6-5	NA	TRBJ1-2	TGTGCCAGCAGTCGATCCGACAGTCATGGCTACACCTTC	CASSRSDSHGYTF
many	TRBV28	NA	TRBJ2-7	TGTGCCAGCAGGGAATTGAAAGCCATGGCGGGATACTACGAGCAGTACTTC	CASRELKAMAGYYEQYF
many	TRBV4-1	NA	TRBJ1-2	TGCGCCAGCAGTCCCCTAGGACTAGCTAACTATGGCTACACCTTC	CASSPLGLANYGYTF
many	TRBV7-9	NA	TRBJ2-7	TGTGCCAGCAGCTTAGGTCCAGGGTCCTACGAGCAGTACTTC	CASSLGPGSYEQYF
many	TRBV13	TRBD2	TRBJ2-7	TGTGCCAGCAGCTTAGGCCCCCTAGCGGGCTCCTACGAGCAGTACTTC	CASSLGPLAGSYEQYF
NA	TRBV5-6	TRBD1	TRBJ1-2	TGTGCCAGCAGTTCACGCACCGGGACAGGGTTGTTCTATGGCTACACCTTC	CASSSRTGTGLFYGYTF
NA	TRBV29-1	NA	TRBJ2-7	TGCAGCGTTGTTGATCTAAGGCGGGATCCGAGCTCCTACGAGCAGTACTTC	CSVVDLRRDPSSYEQYF
many	TRBV12-3/TRBV12-4	NA	TRBJ1-2	TGTGCCAGCAGTCTGACAGGTTATGGCTACACCTTC	CASSLTGYGYTF
NA	TRBV6-1	TRBD1	TRBJ2-2	TGTGCCAGCCTCCCGAGGCAGGGGGCCGCCGGGGAGCTGTTTTTT	CASLPRQGAAGELFF
many	TRBV29-1	NA	TRBJ1-1	TGCAGCGTTGTAGCGGATCTGGAAGCTTTCTTT	CSVVADLEAFF
many	TRBV13	NA	TRBJ1-1	TGTGCCAGCAGCTTAGGTCGGGTGGAAGCTTTCTTT	CASSLGRVEAFF
many	TRBV29-1	NA	TRBJ1-1	TGCAGCGTTGAAGGACTGCGAATTGAAGCTTTCTTT	CSVEGLRIEAFF
few	TRBV9	TRBD2	TRBJ2-5	TGTGCCAGCAGCCTAACGGGACTAGCGGGAGGAGGGGAGACCCAGTACTTC	CASSLTGLAGGGETQYF
NA	TRBV13	NA	TRBJ2-6	TGTGCCAGCACCAACCCAGGCTCTGGGGCCAACCTCCTGACTTTC	CASTNPGSGANLLTF
few	TRBV29-1	NA	TRBJ1-2	TGCAGCGTTGTTTTGGACGCCCTCGGAAAACTTTCGGGGGGCTACACCTTC	CSVVLDALGKLSGGYTF
many	TRBV6-6	NA	TRBJ1-1	TGTGCCAGCAGACACGTGGACACTGAAGCTTTCTTT	CASRHVDTEAFF
medium-sized	TRBV19	TRBD2	TRBJ2-1	TGTGCCAGTAGCACCGGGACTAGTGTCAATGAGCAGTTCTTC	CASSTGTSVNEQFF
NA	TRBV9	NA	TRBJ2-2	TGTGCCAGCAGCGGCCGATCTAGCCACCCGGGCACCGGGGAGCTGTTTTTT	CASSGRSSHPGTGELFF
many	TRBV2	TRBD2	TRBJ2-3	TGTGCCAGCAACCGCCTTAGTGGGGGGGTGGATACGCAGTATTTT	CASNRLSGGVDTQYF
many	TRBV18	NA	TRBJ2-3	TGTGCCAGCTCACCCCCAGGTACAGATACGCAGTATTTT	CASSPPGTDTQYF
few	TRBV24-1	NA	TRBJ2-5	TGTGCCACCAGTGCGCCGGGACTGGAGACCCAGTACTTC	CATSAPGLETQYF
many	TRBV18	NA	TRBJ2-5	TGTGCCAGCTCACTTACTAGCTCACAAGAGACCCAGTACTTC	CASSLTSSQETQYF
few	TRBV5-1	NA	TRBJ2-7	TGCGCCAGCAGCTTGTCTGGGACAAACTCCTACGAGCAGTACTTC	CASSLSGTNSYEQYF
many	TRBV5-4	TRBD2	TRBJ2-1	TGTGCCAGCAGCCCGGGACTAGCGGGAGGGCCGCGGTGGAATGAGCAGTTCTTC	CASSPGLAGGPRWNEQFF
many	TRBV19	NA	TRBJ1-2	TGTGCCAGCGACATAGACGAGCAGGGTAACTATGGCTACACCTTC	CASDIDEQGNYGYTF
many	TRBV10-2	TRBD1	TRBJ1-5	TGCGCCAGCAGTGATGAGGACAGGAGCAATCAGCCCCAGCATTTT	CASSDEDRSNQPQHF
NA	TRBV29-1	NA	TRBJ2-7	TGCAGCGTTTCGACGGGGAGCTCCTACGAGCAGTACTTC	CSVSTGSSYEQYF
many	TRBV4-2	NA	TRBJ2-1	TGTGCCAGCAGCCAAGGTGATGGCGGGATCGTCTACAATGAGCAGTTCTTC	CASSQGDGGIVYNEQFF
many	TRBV7-2	NA	TRBJ1-5	TGTGCCAGCAGTTCAGGGAGCGTCCTAAATCAGCCCCAGCATTTT	CASSSGSVLNQPQHF
many	TRBV5-5	TRBD1	TRBJ1-2	TGTGCCAGCAGCTCATATCCGGGACAGGGAGTGAGCTATGGCTACACCTTC	CASSSYPGQGVSYGYTF
NA	TRBV6-5	TRBD2	TRBJ2-7	TGTGCCAGCACCTTAGCGGGAGCTCCCTACGAGCAGTACTTC	CASTLAGAPYEQYF
NA	TRBV24-1	TRBD1	TRBJ2-3	TGTGCCACCAGTGAGGGACAGAAGCAGTATTTT	CATSEGQKQYF
many	TRBV28	NA	TRBJ2-7	TGTGCCAGCACGACTAGCTCCTACGAGCAGTACTTC	CASTTSSYEQYF
NA	TRBV30	TRBD1	TRBJ1-1	TGTGCCTGGAGACAGGGGCCTTATACTTTCTTT	CAWRQGPYTFF